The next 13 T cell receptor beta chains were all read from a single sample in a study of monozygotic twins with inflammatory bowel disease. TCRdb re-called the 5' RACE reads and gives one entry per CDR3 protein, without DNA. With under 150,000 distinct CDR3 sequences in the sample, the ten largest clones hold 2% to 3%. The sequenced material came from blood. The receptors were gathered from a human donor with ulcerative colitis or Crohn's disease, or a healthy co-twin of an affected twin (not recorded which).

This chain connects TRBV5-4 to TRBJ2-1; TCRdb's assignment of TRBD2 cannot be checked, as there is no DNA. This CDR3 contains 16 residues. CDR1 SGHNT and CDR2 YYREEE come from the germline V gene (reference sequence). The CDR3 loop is CASSLSRGGLYNEQFF.

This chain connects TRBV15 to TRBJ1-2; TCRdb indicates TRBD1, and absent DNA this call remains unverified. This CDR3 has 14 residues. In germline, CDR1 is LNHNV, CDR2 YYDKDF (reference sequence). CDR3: CATRAGDRYYGYTF.

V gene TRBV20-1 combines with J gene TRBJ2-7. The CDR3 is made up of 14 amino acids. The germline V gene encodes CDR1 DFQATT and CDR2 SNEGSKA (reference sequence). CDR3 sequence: CSARDSGYLYEQYF.

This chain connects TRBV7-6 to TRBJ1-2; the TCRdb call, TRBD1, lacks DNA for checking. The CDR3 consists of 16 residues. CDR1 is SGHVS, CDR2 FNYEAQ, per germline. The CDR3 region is CASSLGLPGANYGYTF.

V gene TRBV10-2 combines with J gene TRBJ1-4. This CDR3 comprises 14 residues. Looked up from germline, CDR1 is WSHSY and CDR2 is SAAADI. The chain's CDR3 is CASSDLDGNEKLFF.

The CDR3 sequence: CASSSPGQGHEQYF. V is TRBV6-5 and J is TRBJ2-7; TCRdb's D call of TRBD1 is untestable without DNA. From germline, CDR1 is MNHEY and CDR2 SVGAGI. CDR3 length: 14 amino acids.

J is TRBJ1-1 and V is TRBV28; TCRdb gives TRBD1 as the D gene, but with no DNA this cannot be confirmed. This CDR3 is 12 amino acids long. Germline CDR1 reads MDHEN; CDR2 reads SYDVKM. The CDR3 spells CASSSRVTEAFF.

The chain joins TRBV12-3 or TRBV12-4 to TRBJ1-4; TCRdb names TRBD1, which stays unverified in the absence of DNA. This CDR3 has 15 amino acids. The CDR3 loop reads CASRDRVATNEKLFF.

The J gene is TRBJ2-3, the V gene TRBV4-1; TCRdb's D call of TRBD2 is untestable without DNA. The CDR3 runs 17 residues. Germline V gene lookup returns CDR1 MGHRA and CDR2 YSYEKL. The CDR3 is CASSQEIAGGPTDTQYF.

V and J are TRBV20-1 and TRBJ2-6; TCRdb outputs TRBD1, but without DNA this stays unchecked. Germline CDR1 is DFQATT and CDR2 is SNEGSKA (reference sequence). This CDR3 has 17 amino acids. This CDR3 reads CSASAPGQGFGANVLTF.

CDR3: CASSFRDRNTGELFF. This chain links TRBV5-1 with TRBJ2-2; lacking DNA, the TRBD1 call made by TCRdb goes unchecked. This CDR3 is 15 amino acids long. Germline CDR1 is SGHRS and CDR2 is YFSETQ.

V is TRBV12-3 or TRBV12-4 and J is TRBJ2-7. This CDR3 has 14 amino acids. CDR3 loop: CASSFFHRLLEQYF.

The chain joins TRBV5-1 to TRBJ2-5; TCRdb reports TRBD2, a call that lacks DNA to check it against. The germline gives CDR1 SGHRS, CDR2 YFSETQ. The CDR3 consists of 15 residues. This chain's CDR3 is CASSLGGLPQETQYF.